This T cell receptor beta chain stems from a study of vaccination effects on CD4 cells after COVID-19. General observations from the study: Convalescent patients were scarce in the study, and it lacked early post-infection timepoints. Both infection-induced and vaccine-induced clones contracted markedly at late post-vaccination timepoints.

This CDR3 comprises 16 residues. Germline CDR1 reads LGHDT; CDR2 reads YNNKEL (reference sequence). The V gene end was trimmed by 0 bases and the J gene end by 4 bases; junction bases not matched to a gene: 8. Antigen-specific CD4+ T cells were first expanded with viral peptide pools by the ViraFEST assay and only then sequenced. Once cultured for nine to ten days, the cells underwent separation to obtain CD4+ T cells. This individual contracted SARS-CoV-2 between March and December 2020, as verified by PCR. Clones were read by immunoSEQ multiplex PCR, and TCRdb kept only the in-frame ones, dropping some. The sample lists fewer than 90,000 clones, 73% seen once, with less than 5.5% in the top ten. On this clone: What it binds is unknown.

The chain carries TRBV3-1 (or the pseudogene TRBV3-2) and TRBJ2-7, with 8 positions matching TRBD1. The sample here was CD4+ T cells from PBMCs cultured with HIV peptides, taken before COVID-19 vaccination. Stated subset: HIV-1 Nef peptide pool negative control/reference culture. The TCR comes from a human donor who had a prior SARS-CoV-2 infection. The CDR3 region is CASSQEERTGFYEQYF. CDR3 sequence (DNA): TGTGCCAGCAGCCAAGAAGAACGGACAGGGTTTTACGAGCAGTACTTC.